The sequence of this T cell receptor (beta chain) was determined in a study of T cell repertoires in cytomegalovirus infection. A single record per CDR3 protein comes from TCRdb applying MiXCR to the reads. The data contain 150,000 to 200,000 distinct CDR3 sequences, more than 9% of them seen just once; the ten biggest clones take up approximately 4.3%. This clonotype occurred a few times. Sequence at one end of the junction differs from germline and may be a read error. Source material: PBMCs. The sequence derives from a human donor in good health (CMV status not recorded). Some clones in this sample may be carry-over from other donors' samples.

The DNA of the CDR3 is TGTGCCAGCAGCCAAGAGCGAAACAGGCAGCCCCAGCATTTT. Residues: CASSQERNRQPQHF. V gene TRBV4-1 combines with J gene TRBJ1-5; D is perhaps TRBD1 (5 bases). CDR1 MGHRA and CDR2 YSYEKL come from the germline V gene. This CDR3 spans 14 amino acids.